This T cell receptor beta chain was retrieved from a study of blood T cell repertoires in COVID-19. Study overall: Sources were T cells, B-cell-depleted T cells, or PBMCs; the material itself was cDNA or gDNA.

Produced via immunoSEQ multiplex PCR; TCRdb's table is partial and in-frame only. The sample contains 200,000 to 250,000 clones, 86% of which appear only once. This CDR3 spans 14 amino acids. Germline V gene lookup returns CDR1 MNHEY and CDR2 SMNVEV (reference sequence). V dropped 4 bases and J dropped 9; count of bases not matched to a gene: 6. Material: peripheral blood. The sequence was collected from a woman aged 45-65 years with COVID-19, enrolled during active disease. V is TRBV27 and J is TRBJ1-5, with 10 positions matching TRBD1. This CDR3 is CASSSGTGVWPQHF. CDR3 DNA: TGTGCCAGCAGTTCCGGGACAGGGGTGTGGCCCCAGCATTTT.